The rows below give T cell receptor beta chains drawn from one sample of a study of glioma-infiltrating T cells. In TCRdb, the multiplex PCR reads were re-called with MiXCR into one record per CDR3 protein. This table has about 130,000 distinct CDR3 sequences, roughly a quarter appearing once. Specimen: glioma tissue, nonneoplastic brain tissue, or PBMCs (not recorded which). The receptors derive from a human donor with low-grade glioma or glioblastoma, undergoing nonglioma brain surgery, or in good health (not recorded which). The CDR3 runs from the conserved cysteine through the conserved F or W. The D gene is left open where the match is weak. Clone size appears in some rows only: once, few, many, or a class for an expanded clone.

v_gene	abundance	d_gene	j_gene	CDR3aa	CDR3nt
TRBV27	many	TRBD2	TRBJ2-3	CASSPTSGGSTDTQYF	TGTGCCAGCAGTCCAACTAGCGGGGGGTCCACAGATACGCAGTATTTT
TRBV20-1	many	-	TRBJ2-1	CSARDLDQAKYNEQFF	TGCAGTGCTAGAGATCTGGACCAGGCGAAATACAATGAGCAGTTCTTC
TRBV3-1	once	-	TRBJ2-1	CASSLTGTKGDEQFF	TGTGCCAGCAGCCTGACCGGGACAAAAGGGGATGAGCAGTTCTTC
TRBV2	-	-	TRBJ1-2	CASSGETVYGYTF	TGTGCCAGCAGTGGGGAGACAGTTTATGGCTACACCTTC
TRBV6-1	many	-	TRBJ1-5	CASSSGTLWSQPQHF	TGTGCCAGCAGTTCGGGGACGCTGTGGTCCCAGCCCCAGCATTTT
TRBV7-9	-	TRBD2	TRBJ2-1	CASLGLAGPNEQFF	TGTGCCAGCCTCGGACTAGCGGGGCCCAATGAGCAGTTCTTC
TRBV20-1	many	-	TRBJ2-1	CSARDRGPSYNEQFF	TGCAGTGCTAGAGATCGGGGGCCCTCCTACAATGAGCAGTTCTTC
TRBV6-1	many	-	TRBJ2-3	CASRERGSTDTQYF	TGTGCCAGCAGGGAACGGGGGTCCACAGATACGCAGTATTTT
TRBV7-9	-	-	TRBJ2-4	CASMTVRGNIQYF	TGTGCCAGCATGACGGTCCGCGGAAACATTCAGTACTTC
TRBV5-4	-	-	TRBJ2-6	CASSLGPGANVLTF	TGTGCCAGCAGCTTGGGACCGGGGGCCAACGTCCTGACTTTC
TRBV19	many	TRBD1	TRBJ1-5	CASTERTGINQPQHF	TGTGCCAGTACCGAGAGGACAGGGATCAATCAGCCCCAGCATTTT
TRBV20-1	many	TRBD1	TRBJ1-1	CSAADRGDTEAFF	TGCAGTGCCGCCGACAGGGGAGACACTGAAGCTTTCTTT
TRBV28	-	-	TRBJ1-6	CASSFDALQNSPLHF	TGTGCCAGCAGTTTCGACGCACTCCAAAATTCACCCCTCCACTTT
TRBV24-1	-	-	TRBJ1-5	CATSDRGGYSNQPQHF	TGTGCCACCAGTGACCGGGGGGGATATAGCAATCAGCCCCAGCATTTT
TRBV28	many	-	TRBJ1-1	CASSWGQRGRTEAFF	TGTGCCAGCAGTTGGGGACAAAGGGGGAGGACTGAAGCTTTCTTT
TRBV6-6	many	-	TRBJ1-2	CASSYSRLYGYTF	TGTGCCAGCAGCTACTCCCGCCTCTATGGCTACACCTTC
TRBV28	few	-	TRBJ2-4	CASLSMGAKNIQYF	TGTGCCAGCCTCTCCATGGGGGCCAAAAACATTCAGTACTTC
TRBV5-1	many	-	TRBJ1-6	CASIGVHNSPLHF	TGCGCCAGCATCGGGGTCCATAATTCACCCCTCCACTTT
TRBV7-9	few	-	TRBJ1-1	CASSFQPTFGYEAFF	TGTGCCAGCAGCTTCCAACCTACATTCGGGTACGAAGCTTTCTTT
TRBV6-6	many	TRBD1	TRBJ1-1	CASSYSVGQGDTEAFF	TGTGCCAGCAGTTACTCAGTTGGACAGGGAGACACTGAAGCTTTCTTT
TRBV20-1	many	-	TRBJ2-1	CSAPTPGNEQFF	TGCAGTGCTCCCACCCCAGGCAATGAGCAGTTCTTC
TRBV4-2	-	-	TRBJ2-5	CASSQEGTWETQYF	TGTGCCAGCAGCCAAGAGGGGACCTGGGAGACCCAGTACTTC
TRBV28	many	TRBD2	TRBJ2-1	CASSHRVLAGVYEQFF	TGTGCCAGCAGCCACCGGGTACTAGCGGGGGTCTATGAGCAGTTCTTC
TRBV20-1	many	-	TRBJ1-3	CSASDARASGNTIYF	TGCAGTGCTAGTGATGCCAGGGCCTCTGGAAACACCATATATTTT
TRBV11-2	-	-	TRBJ2-5	CASGQETQYF	TGTGCCAGCGGCCAAGAGACCCAGTACTTC
TRBV5-1	few	-	TRBJ2-1	CASSFYLSSYNEQFF	TGCGCCAGCAGCTTCTATCTGAGCTCCTACAATGAGCAGTTCTTC
TRBV18	few	-	TRBJ1-1	CASSKGLNTEAFF	TGTGCCAGCTCAAAAGGCTTGAACACTGAAGCTTTCTTT
TRBV15	many	TRBD1	TRBJ2-5	CATSQDRGQETQYF	TGTGCCACCAGCCAAGACAGGGGGCAAGAGACCCAGTACTTC
TRBV11-2	few	TRBD1	TRBJ1-6	CASSRGGTGVYDSPLHF	TGTGCCAGCAGCAGGGGGGGGACAGGGGTGTACGATTCACCCCTCCACTTT
TRBV4-1	-	-	TRBJ2-5	CASSQDQAGSQETQYF	TGCGCCAGCAGCCAAGATCAGGCGGGGTCTCAAGAGACCCAGTACTTC
TRBV20-1	many	-	TRBJ1-1	CSARDSRGTEAFF	TGCAGTGCTAGAGATTCACGGGGGACTGAAGCTTTCTTT
TRBV7-9	few	-	TRBJ1-6	CAIFGGIANSPLHF	TGTGCTATCTTTGGGGGGATAGCTAATTCACCCCTCCACTTT
TRBV3-1	few	-	TRBJ2-1	CASRGDGYNEQFF	TGTGCCAGCAGGGGGGACGGTTACAATGAGCAGTTCTTC
TRBV10-3	few	TRBD1	TRBJ1-1	CATRPGQGTEAFF	TGTGCCACCCGACCGGGACAGGGAACCGAAGCTTTCTTT
TRBV25-1	many	-	TRBJ2-5	CASSQGLKTQYF	TGTGCCAGCAGCCAAGGTTTGAAGACCCAGTACTTC
TRBV10-3	few	-	TRBJ1-1	CAISAGRGNTEAFF	TGTGCCATCAGTGCAGGCAGGGGGAACACTGAAGCTTTCTTT
TRBV7-9	many	-	TRBJ1-5	CASSPPGSNQPQHF	TGTGCCAGCAGCCCACCGGGGAGCAATCAGCCCCAGCATTTT
TRBV28	many	TRBD1	TRBJ2-1	CASSQGQGFDEQFF	TGTGCCAGCAGTCAGGGACAGGGGTTCGATGAGCAGTTCTTC
TRBV20-1	many	TRBD1	TRBJ2-1	CSALQGYEQFF	TGCAGTGCGCTACAGGGGTATGAGCAGTTCTTC
TRBV5-4	few	-	TRBJ2-1	CASSFSTPEQFF	TGTGCCAGCAGCTTCTCCACACCTGAGCAGTTCTTC
TRBV6-1	many	-	TRBJ1-5	CASSPGQTFNQPQHF	TGTGCCAGCAGCCCCGGACAAACCTTCAATCAGCCCCAGCATTTT
TRBV7-2	-	-	TRBJ2-3	CASSPGTIQDTQYF	TGTGCCAGCAGCCCCGGGACAATTCAGGATACGCAGTATTTT
TRBV9	-	-	TRBJ1-1	CASSKTEMNTEAFF	TGTGCCAGCAGCAAAACAGAGATGAACACTGAAGCTTTCTTT
TRBV5-1	few	TRBD2	TRBJ2-1	CASSPQRGPRYNEQFF	TGCGCCAGCAGCCCGCAGCGGGGGCCAAGATACAATGAGCAGTTCTTC
TRBV20-1	many	-	TRBJ1-2	CSAPRVYTF	TGCAGTGCTCCTCGAGTCTACACCTTC
TRBV24-1	-	-	TRBJ2-3	CATSERTSSRDADTQYF	TGTGCCACCAGTGAACGAACTAGCAGCCGAGATGCAGATACGCAGTATTTT
TRBV7-3	-	TRBD1	TRBJ1-1	CASSPGGYSEAFF	TGTGCCAGCAGCCCAGGGGGCTATAGTGAAGCTTTCTTT
TRBV4-1	once	-	TRBJ1-2	CASSQAQDLYGYTF	TGCGCCAGCAGCCAAGCGCAGGACCTCTATGGCTACACCTTC
TRBV6-6	few	-	TRBJ1-5	CASSYGRGSNQPQHF	TGTGCCAGCAGTTACGGAAGGGGAAGCAATCAGCCCCAGCATTTT
TRBV5-1	-	-	TRBJ1-5	CASSFKNQPQHF	TGCGCCAGCAGCTTCAAAAATCAGCCCCAGCATTTT
TRBV6-5	-	-	TRBJ1-1	CASSEARNTEALF	TGTGCCAGCAGTGAAGCCCGGAACACTGAAGCTCTTTTT
TRBV14	few	-	TRBJ2-5	CASSQEVPETQYF	TGTGCCAGCAGCCAAGAAGTTCCGGAGACCCAGTACTTC
TRBV20-1	many	-	TRBJ2-3	CSANKYSDTQYF	TGCAGTGCCAATAAATACTCAGATACGCAGTATTTT
TRBV6-1	many	TRBD2	TRBJ2-1	CASNRGGSYNEQFF	TGTGCCAGCAATCGGGGAGGGTCCTACAATGAGCAGTTCTTC